This T cell receptor (beta chain) was observed in a study of CD8 T cells in ankylosing spondylitis. Generation of TCR beta libraries employed quantitative 5'-RACE incorporating molecular barcodes. Via MiXCR, TCRdb re-called the 5' RACE reads, giving one row per CDR3 protein. The sample has fewer than 25,000 distinct CDR3 sequences; over 10% are singletons. The V segment lost 4 bases and the J segment 0 bases; nucleotides outside the gene matches: 13. The V gene's germline CDR1 is SGDLS and CDR2 YYNGEE. The CDR3 is 18 residues long. This clonotype was picked up a small number of times. What was sequenced was blood. J is TRBJ2-7 and V is TRBV9; 10 nucleotides match TRBD2. The clonotype comes from a male donor with ankylosing spondylitis or in good health (not recorded which). The DNA of the CDR3 is TGTGCCAGCAGCACAAAGGAGACTAGCGGGTACACCTCCTACGAGCAGTACTTC. It yields the protein CASSTKETSGYTSYEQYF. Supplemented by reference TRBV9 and TRBJ2-7, the full variable domain reads DSGVTQTPKHLITATGQRVTLRCSPRSGDLSVYWYQQSLDQGLQFLIQYYNGEERAKGNILERFSAQQFPDLHSELNLSSLELGDSALYFCASSTKETSGYTSYEQYFGPGTRLTVT.